This T cell receptor (beta chain) was captured by sequencing in a study of CD8+ T cells in alopecia areata. Regarding the study as a whole: Among patients, TCR sharing was less clear than in mice, a difference possibly due in part to HLA diversity in the patient population. Resident alphabeta T-cell populations of normal skin are likewise subject to sequencing in scalp samples. Lesional scalp, notably in alopecia totalis/universalis, had clonality above that of normal scalp.

Points on this clone: The target antigen is unknown.

PBMCs, the starting material, were the source of sorted CD4+ and CD8+ T cells. RNA extraction and reverse transcription yielded cDNA as sequencing template. TCRdb's table, derived via immunoSEQ multiplex PCR, lists solely in-frame clones and lacks some. The sample holds 90,000 to 150,000 clones, less than 80% seen once. Germline assignment: CDR1 GTSNPN and CDR2 SVGIG (reference sequence). The CDR3 covers 14 residues. V was clipped by 0 bases and J by 3 bases, with 9 bases between them. V gene TRBV30 combines with J gene TRBJ1-5; D gene uncertain. The clonotype originates from a human donor in good health. The sample was CD4+ T cells sorted from blood. CDR3: CAWSVKRSNQPQHF. The DNA of the CDR3 is TGTGCCTGGAGTGTCAAGAGATCCAATCAGCCCCAGCATTTT.